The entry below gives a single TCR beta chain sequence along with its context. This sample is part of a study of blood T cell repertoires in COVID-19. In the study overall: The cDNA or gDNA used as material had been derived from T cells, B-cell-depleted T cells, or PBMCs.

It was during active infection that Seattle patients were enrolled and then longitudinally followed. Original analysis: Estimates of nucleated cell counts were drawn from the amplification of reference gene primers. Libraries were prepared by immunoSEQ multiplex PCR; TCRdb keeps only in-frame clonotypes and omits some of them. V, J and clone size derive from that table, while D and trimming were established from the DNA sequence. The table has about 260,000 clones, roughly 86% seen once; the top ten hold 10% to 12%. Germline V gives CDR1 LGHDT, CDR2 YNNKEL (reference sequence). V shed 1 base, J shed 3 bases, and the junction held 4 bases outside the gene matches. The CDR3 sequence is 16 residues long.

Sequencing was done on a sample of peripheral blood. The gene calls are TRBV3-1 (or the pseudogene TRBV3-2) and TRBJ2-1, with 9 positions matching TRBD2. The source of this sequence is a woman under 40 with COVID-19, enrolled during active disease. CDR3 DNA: TGTGCCAGCAGCCAAGCCGGGACTAGCAGCTACAATGAGCAGTTCTTC. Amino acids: CASSQAGTSSYNEQFF.